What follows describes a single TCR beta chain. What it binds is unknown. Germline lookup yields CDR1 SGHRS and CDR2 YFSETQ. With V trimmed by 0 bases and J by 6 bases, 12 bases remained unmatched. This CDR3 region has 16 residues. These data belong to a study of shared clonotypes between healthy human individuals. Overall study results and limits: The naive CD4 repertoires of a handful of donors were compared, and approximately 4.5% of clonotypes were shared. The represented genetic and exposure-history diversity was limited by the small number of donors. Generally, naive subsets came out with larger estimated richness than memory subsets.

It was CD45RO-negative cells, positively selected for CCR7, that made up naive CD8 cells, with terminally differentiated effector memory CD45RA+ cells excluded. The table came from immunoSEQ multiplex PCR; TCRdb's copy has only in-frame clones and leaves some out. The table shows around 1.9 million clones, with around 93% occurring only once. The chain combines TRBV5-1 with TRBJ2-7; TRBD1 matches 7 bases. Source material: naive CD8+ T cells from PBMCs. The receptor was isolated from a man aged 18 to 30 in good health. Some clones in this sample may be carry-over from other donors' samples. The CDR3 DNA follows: TGCGCCAGCAGCTTGGTGAACCGGGACAGCCTCCCCGAGCAGTACTTC. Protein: CASSLVNRDSLPEQYF.